This entry lists 32 T cell receptor beta chains sequenced from one sample in a study of T cell responses to AZD1222 COVID-19 vaccine. Assay: immunoSEQ multiplex PCR; the TCRdb copy retains only in-frame clones and omits some. The sample has about 84,000 clones; 80% to 90% are singletons. The starting material was peripheral blood, obtained 28 days after the second AZD1222 dose. The receptor set was obtained from an adult who received the AZD1222 COVID-19 vaccine.

The chain joins TRBV5-1 to TRBJ2-2; D assignment may be TRBD1 or TRBD2 (5 bases each). Trimming stripped 4 bases from V and 7 bases from J, with 17 bases between. CDR1 is SGHRS and CDR2 is YFSETQ in the germline V gene. The length of the CDR3 is 15 residues. The CDR3 is CASSVEGLGVGELFF. The CDR3 DNA reads TGCGCCAGCAGCGTCGAGGGGCTGGGAGTCGGGGAGCTGTTTTTT. Drawing the rest from reference TRBV5-1 and TRBJ2-2, the complete variable domain is KAGVTQTPRYLIKTRGQQVTLSCSPISGHRSVSWYQQTPGQGLQFLFEYFSETQRNKGNFPGRFSGRQFSNSRSEMNVSTLELGDSALYLCASSVEGLGVGELFFGEGSRLTVL.

V gene TRBV7-9 combines with J gene TRBJ2-7; 8 bases line up with TRBD1. The CDR3 is 14 amino acids. J was trimmed by 2 bases and V by 5 bases; bases with no gene match: 5. In germline, CDR1 is SEHNR, CDR2 FQNEAQ (reference sequence). The CDR3 DNA sequence: TGTGCCAGCAGCCGTCGGACAGGGACCTACGAGCAGTACTTC. Its protein is CASSRRTGTYEQYF.

CDR3 in DNA: TGTGCCAGCAGCTTGGCCTTCTGGACAGACCTTGACGAGCAGTACTTC. It specifies CASSLAFWTDLDEQYF. The V gene is TRBV5-5, the J gene TRBJ2-7; D is possibly TRBD1 (6 bases). From germline, CDR1 is SGHKS and CDR2 YYEKEE (reference sequence). This CDR3 spans 16 amino acids. V lost 0 bases, J lost 5 bases, and 18 bases lay in between.

This chain uses TRBV27 with TRBJ2-5; D possibly uses TRBD1 or TRBD2 (5 bases each). There are 15 residues in the CDR3. V was clipped by 6 bases and J by 0 bases, with 14 bases between them. From germline, CDR1 is MNHEY and CDR2 SMNVEV (reference sequence). In DNA, the CDR3 is TGTGCCAGCAGGAGGGACGGGATGTACCAAGAGACCCAGTACTTC. Protein sequence: CASRRDGMYQETQYF.

This rearrangement joins TRBV4-1 to TRBJ1-6; D unresolved. Germline lookup yields CDR1 MGHRA and CDR2 YSYEKL. This CDR3 region has 17 residues. The germline V and J ends were trimmed by 0 bases and 7 bases, with 16 bases remaining between them. The CDR3 DNA is TGCGCCAGCAGCCAAGACCCCATAGGGAGGGAAAATTCACCCCTCCACTTT. Its translation: CASSQDPIGRENSPLHF.

This clone was detected only a few times. The chain employs TRBV27 and TRBJ2-7, with D tentatively TRBD1 or TRBD2 (5 bases each). CDR3 length: 15 amino acids. Trimming took off 7 bases at V and 6 bases at J, with 22 bases between the two ends. Germline CDR1 is MNHEY and CDR2 is SMNVEV (reference sequence). As DNA, the CDR3 is TGTGCCAGCACCCCATTCCGGGACGCTTCTCCCGAGCAGTACTTC. Protein sequence: CASTPFRDASPEQYF.

This rearrangement joins TRBV2 to TRBJ1-6; D is perhaps TRBD1 (6 bases). V gave up 5 bases and J gave up 7 bases, with 12 bases separating them. Germline V lookup: CDR1 SNHLY, CDR2 FYNNEI. This CDR3 has 14 residues. For the CDR3, the DNA is TGTGCCAGCAGTCCACAGGGACCGAATTCACCCCTCCACTTT. Translated: CASSPQGPNSPLHF.

V is TRBV10-1 and J is TRBJ2-1, with D hard to call. V gave up 8 bases and J gave up 0 bases, with 11 bases separating them. This CDR3 comprises 14 residues. CDR1 is WNHNN, CDR2 SYGVQD, per germline (reference sequence). The CDR3 loop is CASPIVSSYNEQFF. The CDR3 region has the DNA TGCGCCAGCCCGATCGTGAGCTCCTACAATGAGCAGTTCTTC.

DNA of the CDR3: TGTGCCACCAGCGGACAGCCGAACACCGGGGAGCTGTTTTTT. Its protein product is CATSGQPNTGELFF. J is TRBJ2-2 and V is TRBV15, with D perhaps matching TRBD1 (6 bases). The CDR3 has 14 residues. The germline V and J ends were trimmed by 5 bases and 0 bases, with 7 bases remaining between them. CDR1 and CDR2 (germline): LNHNV, YYDKDF (reference sequence).

V and J are TRBV7-3 and TRBJ1-2; D may be TRBD1 (6 bases). The V and J ends lost 5 bases and 2 bases respectively, with 9 bases between them. The CDR3 is 13 residues long. CDR1 is SGHTA, CDR2 FQGTGA, per germline. CDR3 DNA sequence: TGTGCCAGCAGCCCCGGACAGAACTATGGCTACACCTTC. Translation: CASSPGQNYGYTF.

This chain links TRBV2 with TRBJ2-1; 8 bases agree with TRBD2. Germline V gene lookup returns CDR1 SNHLY and CDR2 FYNNEI. V lost 4 bases to trimming and J lost 9 bases; unmatched junction nucleotides: 11. This CDR3 has 15 residues. The CDR3 nucleotides read TGTGCCAGCAGTGCGTGGGCGGGGGGATTCGGTGAGCAGTTCTTC. It encodes CASSAWAGGFGEQFF.

The rearrangement links TRBV3-1 (or the pseudogene TRBV3-2) to TRBJ2-2; 7 positions match TRBD2. The ends lost 5 bases at V and 0 bases at J; junction bases unmatched: 3. Per the germline V gene, CDR1 is LGHDT and CDR2 is YNNKEL (reference sequence). This CDR3 has 15 residues. CDR3 in DNA: TGTGCCAGCAGCTTAGGACTAGCGAACACCGGGGAGCTGTTTTTT. Amino acid sequence: CASSLGLANTGELFF.

The chain recombines TRBV21-1 with TRBJ1-4. TRBV21-1 is a recognized pseudogene. CDR3 length: 13 amino acids. CDR3 DNA: TGTGCCAGCAGGATAGCAACTAATGAAAAACTGTTTTTT. It specifies CASRIATNEKLFF.

A word on this clone: This sample includes further DNA sequences coding for the same CDR3. The chain couples TRBV4-1 to TRBJ2-5, with unresolved D. The CDR3 sequence is 15 residues long. Trimming cost V 3 bases and J 2 bases, with 13 bases left between them. CDR1 and CDR2 from the germline V gene are MGHRA and YSYEKL. The CDR3 protein is CASSQKTEFQETQYF. The CDR3, as DNA: TGCGCCAGCAGCCAGAAGACTGAATTTCAAGAGACCCAGTACTTC.

The chain uses TRBV28 and TRBJ2-7, with 7 bases identical to TRBD1. The J segment lost 0 bases and the V segment lost 2 bases, leaving 4 bases of the junction unmatched. The CDR3 loop spans 15 amino acids. Germline V gives CDR1 MDHEN, CDR2 SYDVKM. CDR3: CASSLQQGSSYEQYF. For the CDR3, the DNA is TGTGCCAGCAGTTTACAACAGGGGTCCTCCTACGAGCAGTACTTC.

The rearrangement joins TRBV7-9 to TRBJ2-4; no reliable D call. Trimming took 1 base from V and 7 from J, leaving 8 bases between them. The CDR3 extends over 13 amino acids. Germline CDR1 and CDR2: SEHNR and FQNEAQ (reference sequence). The CDR3 DNA is TGTGCCAGCAGCTTAGGAGACTGGAACATTCAGTACTTC. It translates to CASSLGDWNIQYF.

V usage is TRBV9 and J usage is TRBJ1-4; D might be TRBD1 (5 bases). V lost 4 bases, J lost 7 bases, and 26 bases lay in between. The CDR3 is made up of 18 amino acids. The germline V gene has CDR1 SGDLS and CDR2 YYNGEE. The CDR3 protein is CASSSGEDIPWGSEKLFF. Here the CDR3 DNA reads TGTGCCAGCAGCAGTGGGGAGGACATACCCTGGGGAAGTGAAAAACTGTTTTTT.

For the CDR3, the DNA is TGTGCCAGCAGCTTAGCGCGGGTTTCCTCTGGAAACACCATATATTTT. It encodes CASSLARVSSGNTIYF. V and J are TRBV7-6 and TRBJ1-3, with D uncertain. Germline V gene sequence: CDR1 SGHVS, CDR2 FNYEAQ. V lost 0 bases and J lost 0, with 9 bases in between. The CDR3 runs to 16 residues.

The chain has TRBV27 and TRBJ1-6; 9 bases line up with TRBD1. The CDR3 spans 14 residues. V was pared by 4 bases and J by 7 bases, with 2 bases of the junction left unmatched. Germline values: CDR1 MNHEY, CDR2 SMNVEV (reference sequence). The CDR3 sequence is CASSSDRGNSPLHF. The CDR3 DNA sequence: TGTGCCAGCAGTTCGGACAGGGGAAATTCACCCCTCCACTTT.

This clone was observed a single time. The V gene is TRBV14, the J gene TRBJ1-6; 7 positions match TRBD1. The length of the CDR3 is 15 residues. J lost 3 bases, V lost 4 bases, and 3 bases had no gene match. Germline-derived CDR1 and CDR2 are SGHDN and FVKESK. CDR3 amino acids: CASSRGQVYNSPLHF. As DNA, the CDR3 is TGTGCCAGCAGCCGAGGACAGGTCTATAATTCACCCCTCCACTTT.

The gene calls are TRBV29-1 and TRBJ1-6; D gene uncertain. There are 13 residues in the CDR3. Germline V gene lookup returns CDR1 SQVTM and CDR2 ANQGSEA. Trimming left V 4 bases short and J 8 bases short, with 12 bases between. CDR3 nucleotides: TGCAGCGTTGCCACAGACGAAGATTCACCCCTCCACTTT. It yields the protein CSVATDEDSPLHF.

In its sample, this clone was seen once. The chain employs TRBV14 and TRBJ1-1; the match to TRBD1 covers 8 bases. Germline CDR1 reads SGHDN; CDR2 reads FVKESK. V gave up 2 bases and J gave up 5 bases; unmatched junction bases: 7. CDR3 length: 15 amino acids. CDR3 sequence reads: CASSQNRGEVTEAFF. The CDR3 bases are TGTGCCAGCAGCCAAAACAGGGGGGAAGTTACTGAAGCTTTCTTT.

On this clone itself: A read error may explain this, as a much larger clone is one base away. The rearrangement links TRBV6-1 to TRBJ1-5; no definite D call. CDR3 size: 13 residues. Trimming shortened V by 2 bases and J by 3 bases, and 5 bases separated the two germline ends. CDR1 and CDR2 from the germline V gene are MNHNS and SASEGT. CDR3 protein: CASSEQANQPQHF. The DNA of the CDR3 is TGTGCCAGCAGTGAACAGGCCAATCAGCCCCAGCATTTT.

The chain uses TRBV2 and TRBJ1-6; 8 bases match TRBD1. The trim removed 9 bases at V and 0 bases at J, leaving 4 bases unmatched. CDR1 and CDR2 from the germline V gene are SNHLY and FYNNEI. The CDR3 loop spans 15 amino acids. CDR3 bases: TGTGCCAGTGGGACAGGTGGCTCCTATAATTCACCCCTCCACTTT. Its protein is CASGTGGSYNSPLHF. Combining the CDR3 with reference TRBV2 and TRBJ1-6 gives the whole variable domain EPEVTQTPSHQVTQMGQEVILRCVPISNHLYFYWYRQILGQKVEFLVSFYNNEISEKSEIFDDQFSVERPDGSNFTLKIRSTKLEDSAMYFCASGTGGSYNSPLHFGNGTRLTVT.

The chain combines TRBV9 with TRBJ1-2; TRBD1 matches 10 bases. Germline V gives CDR1 SGDLS, CDR2 YYNGEE. V gave up 1 base and J gave up 2 bases; unmatched junction bases: 2. The CDR3 is 15 amino acids. The CDR3 DNA reads as TGTGCCAGCAGCGTACGACAGGGGGCGAACTATGGCTACACCTTC. Translated, it gives CASSVRQGANYGYTF. The full variable domain, rest sourced from reference TRBV9 and TRBJ1-2, is DSGVTQTPKHLITATGQRVTLRCSPRSGDLSVYWYQQSLDQGLQFLIQYYNGEERAKGNILERFSAQQFPDLHSELNLSSLELGDSALYFCASSVRQGANYGYTFGSGTRLTVV.

The rearrangement links TRBV12-5 to TRBJ2-1, with 9 nucleotides matching TRBD1. V shed 3 bases, J shed 8 bases, and the junction held 8 bases outside the gene matches. The CDR3 covers 15 residues. Germline CDR1 and CDR2: LGHNT and FRNRAP. This CDR3 is CASGFVGTGYDEQFF. Here the CDR3 DNA reads TGTGCTAGTGGTTTCGTCGGGACAGGGTATGATGAGCAGTTCTTC.

The chain couples TRBV7-6 to TRBJ1-1; TRBD1 is a possible D gene (5 bases). Trimming pared 0 bases from V and 8 bases from J, leaving 16 bases between. CDR1 and CDR2 from the germline V gene are SGHVS and FNYEAQ. This CDR3 spans 15 amino acids. The CDR3 DNA follows: TGTGCCAGCAGCTTAGCTCCCTCGAGCTCAGGGGAAGCTTTCTTT. This sequence encodes CASSLAPSSSGEAFF. Using reference TRBV7-6 and TRBJ1-1 for the parts outside the CDR3, the full variable domain is GAGVSQSPRYKVTKRGQDVALRCDPISGHVSLYWYRQALGQGPEFLTYFNYEAQQDKSGLPNDRFSAERPEGSISTLTIQRTEQRDSAMYRCASSLAPSSSGEAFFGQGTRLTVV.

V gene TRBV6-5 combines with J gene TRBJ1-1; D gene ambiguous. With 6 bases removed from V and 1 base from J, the gap between germline ends came to 6 bases. CDR1 is MNHEY and CDR2 is SVGAGI in the germline V gene. The CDR3 spans 12 residues. The CDR3 coding sequence is TGTGCCAGCAGCCACGGGAACACTGAAGCTTTCTTT. The encoded protein is CASSHGNTEAFF.

The chain has TRBV3-1 (or the pseudogene TRBV3-2) and TRBJ2-3; D possibly corresponds to TRBD2 (6 bases). The CDR3 totals 14 residues. V gave up 7 bases and J gave up 4 bases, with 15 bases separating them. Per germline, CDR1 LGHDT and CDR2 YNNKEL (reference sequence). The CDR3 DNA reads as TGTGCCAGCATGGCCGGGACTGTGCCAGATACGCAGTATTTT. It specifies CASMAGTVPDTQYF.

Only one count was recorded for this clone. The CDR3 loop reads CASSRGQATNEKLFF. In DNA form, the CDR3 reads TGTGCCAGCTCACGTGGACAGGCAACTAATGAAAAACTGTTTTTT. The chain has TRBV18 and TRBJ1-4; 7 bases fit TRBD1. V gave up 4 bases and J gave up 0 bases; unmatched junction bases: 2. Germline lookup yields CDR1 KGHSH and CDR2 LQKENI. The CDR3 totals 15 residues.

The table lists this clone with a count of one. The rearrangement links TRBV6-1 to TRBJ1-2; 7 bases fit TRBD1. Germline V lookup: CDR1 MNHNS, CDR2 SASEGT. The CDR3 consists of 14 residues. Losses at the gene ends were 3 bases for V and 4 bases for J; bases not matched to a gene: 5. The CDR3 nucleotides are TGTGCCAGCAGTGACGACAGGGCGGTCTATGGCTACACCTTC. Its translation is CASSDDRAVYGYTF.

This clone has only a few counts. The V call is TRBV7-9, the J call TRBJ1-1, with 8 bases fitting TRBD1. V gave up 5 bases and J gave up 8 bases; unmatched junction bases: 4. The CDR3 runs to 12 residues. Per germline, CDR1 SEHNR and CDR2 FQNEAQ (reference sequence). CDR3 sequence: CASSTGGLEAFF. CDR3 sequence (DNA): TGTGCCAGCAGCACAGGGGGGCTGGAAGCTTTCTTT. Filled out from reference TRBV7-9 and TRBJ1-1, the complete variable domain reads DTGVSQNPRHKITKRGQNVTFRCDPISEHNRLYWYRQTLGQGPEFLTYFQNEAQLEKSRLLSDRFSAERPKGSFSTLEIQRTEQGDSAMYLCASSTGGLEAFFGQGTRLTVV.